This is a list of T cell receptor beta chains from one sample in a study of identical twins. TCRdb called the 5' RACE reads again in MiXCR, with one record for every CDR3 protein. This table holds 1.5 million to 2 million distinct CDR3 sequences, roughly 35% found once. Sequencing input: cord blood. Every receptor here comes from a newborn girl in good health. Each CDR3 is given with its conserved first and last residue. Fields, in order: J gene, D gene, V gene, clone size, CDR3 length, CDR3 DNA, CDR3 protein. D genes are given only for firm matches. Expanded clones get a size class; other rows say once, few or many, or leave the size out.

TRBJ2-1,TRBD2,TRBV29-1,NA,15,TGCAGCGTTGACACCGGGACTAGCGCCTACAATGAGCAGTTCTTC,CSVDTGTSAYNEQFF
TRBJ2-7,NA,TRBV29-1,many,15,TGCAGCGTGGCGAGAAGGGCTTTGGGCTCCTACGAGCAGTACTTC,CSVARRALGSYEQYF
TRBJ1-1,NA,TRBV5-1,NA,15,TGCGCCAGCAGCGAGTCAACCAAAGGGAACACTGAAGCTTTCTTT,CASSESTKGNTEAFF
TRBJ2-7,NA,TRBV7-9,NA,15,TGTGCCAGCAGCTCTCTGGGCAGGGACTCCTACGAGCAGTACTTC,CASSSLGRDSYEQYF
TRBJ2-3,TRBD2,TRBV14,many,15,TGTGCCAGCAGCCGACTAGCGGGGAGGGCAGATACGCAGTATTTT,CASSRLAGRADTQYF
TRBJ2-7,NA,TRBV11-2,NA,14,TGTGCCAGCAGCTTACGTCCGGCCTCCTGCGAGCAGTACTTC,CASSLRPASCEQYF
TRBJ2-1,NA,TRBV4-1,NA,17,TGCGCCAGCAGCCGTCATCCAACTCCATACTCACGGAATGAGCAGTTCTTC,CASSRHPTPYSRNEQFF
TRBJ2-7,TRBD2,TRBV28,few,18,TGTGCCAGCAGTTTATTAGGTGGGCTAGCGGCCCGCTCCTACGAGCAGTACTTC,CASSLLGGLAARSYEQYF
TRBJ2-3,TRBD2,TRBV4-1,NA,18,TGCGCCAGCAGCCAAGAGAGACTAGCGCAAAGCGGGACAGATACGCAGTATTTT,CASSQERLAQSGTDTQYF
TRBJ1-5,NA,TRBV20-1,few,14,TGCAGTGCTAGGAACCGGGCCCTCCATCAGCCCCAGCATTTT,CSARNRALHQPQHF
TRBJ2-3,NA,TRBV5-1,NA,15,TGCGCCAGCAGCCCCGGGGGAGCGAACACAGATACGCAGTATTTT,CASSPGGANTDTQYF
TRBJ1-6,TRBD1,TRBV12-3/TRBV12-4,NA,17,TGTGCCGGCAGTTCCGGGACAGGGGGATGGAGTAATTCACCCCTCCACTTT,CAGSSGTGGWSNSPLHF
TRBJ2-1,NA,TRBV12-3/TRBV12-4,once,15,TGTGCCAGCACGGTGGCCAGGGGACCAACCAATGAGCAGTTCTTC,CASTVARGPTNEQFF
TRBJ1-6,TRBD1,TRBV7-2,NA,16,TGTGCCAGCAGCCCCAGGACAGGGCTCTATAATTCACCCCTCCACTTT,CASSPRTGLYNSPLHF
TRBJ2-6,NA,TRBV5-1,NA,17,TGCGCCAGCAGCTTGGCCCTGGGGACCTCTGGGGCCAACGTCCTGACTTTC,CASSLALGTSGANVLTF
TRBJ1-6,NA,TRBV20-1,few,10,TGCAGTGCTAAGCCTTCACCCCTCCACTTT,CSAKPSPLHF
TRBJ2-5,NA,TRBV5-1,NA,12,TGCGCCAGCAGCTATGGCGACGGGGAGCAGTACTTC,CASSYGDGEQYF